The 16 T cell receptor beta chains reported below all come from one sample, sequenced in a study of beta chain features in type 1 diabetes. General study findings and limits: When Type 1 diabetes patients were examined, their TCRB CDR3s proved moderately but significantly shorter in all four CD4+ subsets.

cDNA synthesis used the whole RNA isolate, giving expressed TCRB sequences. The protocol was immunoSEQ multiplex PCR, while the TCRdb copy is restricted to in-frame clones and leaves out a portion. The sample yields around 260,000 clones, 20% seen once. For these TCRs, the target antigens are not known. Sequencing input: naive CD4+ T cells from blood. The receptors were sampled from a woman aged 40 to 49 with type 1 diabetes.

This chain joins TRBV27 and TRBJ2-7; 9 nucleotides agree with TRBD2. This CDR3 is 14 amino acids long. V lost 4 bases, J lost 8 bases, and 9 bases stayed unmatched. CDR1 is MNHEY and CDR2 is SMNVEV in the germline V gene (reference sequence). CDR3 nucleotides: TGTGCCAGCAGTTCACCGGGACTAGCCGAGAAGCAGTACTTC. It codes for CASSSPGLAEKQYF.

V is TRBV5-4 and J is TRBJ2-7; D perhaps matches TRBD2 (6 bases). The V and J ends lost 3 bases and 2 bases respectively, with 15 bases between them. This CDR3 spans 15 amino acids. Germline V gene lookup returns CDR1 SGHNT and CDR2 YYREEE (reference sequence). The CDR3 loop is CASSSIAGSAYEQYF. The CDR3 DNA follows: TGTGCCAGCAGCTCCATTGCGGGATCGGCCTACGAGCAGTACTTC.

The chain has TRBV5-1 and TRBJ2-1; D unresolved. Per germline, CDR1 SGHRS and CDR2 YFSETQ. Deletions cut 0 bases from V and 0 bases from J, with 7 bases between. The CDR3 contains 15 residues. The CDR3 DNA follows: TGCGCCAGCAGCTTGGCGCTTAGCTCCTACAATGAGCAGTTCTTC. Protein product: CASSLALSSYNEQFF.

This clone was seen a handful of times. The gene calls are TRBV4-2 and TRBJ2-5; D gene unclear. Per the germline V gene, CDR1 is LGHNA and CDR2 is YNFKEQ. The CDR3 extends over 13 amino acids. With 0 bases removed from V and 5 bases from J, the gap between germline ends came to 7 bases. The CDR3 coding sequence is TGTGCCAGCAGCCAAGATCACGGGGAGACCCAGTACTTC. This sequence encodes CASSQDHGETQYF.

The V call is TRBV9, the J call TRBJ1-6; TRBD1 aligns across 8 bases. This CDR3 has 17 residues. CDR1 SGDLS and CDR2 YYNGEE come from the germline V gene. V lost 3 bases, J lost 8 bases, and 13 bases stayed unmatched. The CDR3 DNA is TGTGCCAGCAGCGGCCCAGGGGGCCCAGGGTCTGATTCACCCCTCCACTTT. Translation gives CASSGPGGPGSDSPLHF.

This clone was picked up a small number of times. The chain combines TRBV7-9 with TRBJ2-7, with 9 positions matching TRBD1. The V and J ends lost 5 bases and 2 bases, in that order; junction bases with no gene match: 13. In germline, CDR1 is SEHNR, CDR2 FQNEAQ (reference sequence). The CDR3 consists of 17 residues. The CDR3 DNA follows: TGTGCCAGCAGCCAGACCGTTCGGGACAGGGCGGCCTACGAGCAGTACTTC. Amino acid sequence: CASSQTVRDRAAYEQYF.

The sample holds a few counts of this clone. The chain employs TRBV5-1 and TRBJ2-2, with 9 bases that match TRBD1. The CDR3 sequence is 13 residues long. Trimming took 3 bases from V and 7 from J; bases not matched to a gene: 1. Germline CDR1 SGHRS, CDR2 YFSETQ. CDR3 DNA sequence: TGCGCCAGCAGCTGGACAGGGGACGGGGAGCTGTTTTTT. It codes for CASSWTGDGELFF. Looking up the rest from reference TRBV5-1 and TRBJ2-2 gives the full variable domain: KAGVTQTPRYLIKTRGQQVTLSCSPISGHRSVSWYQQTPGQGLQFLFEYFSETQRNKGNFPGRFSGRQFSNSRSEMNVSTLELGDSALYLCASSWTGDGELFFGEGSRLTVL.

This rearrangement joins TRBV4-3 to TRBJ2-1; 7 bases agree with TRBD2. Germline V lookup: CDR1 LGHNA, CDR2 YSLEER. This CDR3 contains 16 residues. J was trimmed by 5 bases and V by 1 base; bases with no gene match: 8. CDR3 DNA: TGCGCCAGCAGCCAAGTGTATAGCGGGCCTGACAATGAGCAGTTCTTC. It translates to CASSQVYSGPDNEQFF.

Comment on this clone: The junction departs from germline at one end; a sequencing error may be responsible. This chain links TRBV29-1 with TRBJ1-1; D gene ambiguous. The CDR3 is 14 amino acids. Germline CDR1 reads SQVTM; CDR2 reads ANQGSEA. The CDR3 DNA is TGCAGCGTTGAACCACCGGGAATGACGGGCCATCGCGGCTTT. This codes for CSVEPPGMTGHRGF.

The chain couples TRBV23-1 to TRBJ2-4; 8 bases match TRBD1. TRBV23-1 is known as an ORF, though its function is uncertain. The J segment lost 0 bases and the V segment lost 0 bases, leaving 4 bases of the junction unmatched. This CDR3 has 17 amino acids. Written as DNA, the CDR3 is TGCGCCAGCAGTCAATCGGGACAGGACTTAGCCAAAAACATTCAGTACTTC. As protein: CASSQSGQDLAKNIQYF.

In this sample, this clone turned up a few times. V and J are TRBV9 and TRBJ2-7; 9 bases are shared with TRBD2. Germline lookup yields CDR1 SGDLS and CDR2 YYNGEE. V lost 3 bases and J lost 7; bases outside the gene matches: 11. The CDR3 spans 15 residues. The CDR3 spells CASSGTGTSPREQYF. CDR3 bases: TGTGCCAGCAGCGGAACCGGGACTAGCCCTCGTGAGCAGTACTTC.

This chain joins TRBV5-4 and TRBJ2-2; 15 bases agree with TRBD2. The CDR3 is 16 amino acids. Unmatched junction bases numbered 8, after V lost 3 bases and J lost 11 bases. From germline, CDR1 is SGHNT and CDR2 YYREEE (reference sequence). The DNA of the CDR3 is TGTGCCAGCAGCTCCCGGACTAGCGGGGGGGCTTCAGAGCTGTTTTTT. This gives the protein CASSSRTSGGASELFF.

J is TRBJ2-5 and V is TRBV7-2, with 10 bases matching TRBD1. V dropped 6 bases and J dropped 5; count of bases not matched to a gene: 3. The CDR3 runs 13 residues. Germline CDR1 is SGHTA and CDR2 is FQGNSA. The CDR3 region is CASRDRGAETQYF. CDR3 nucleotides: TGTGCCAGCAGGGACAGGGGGGCGGAGACCCAGTACTTC.

The chain couples TRBV7-2 to TRBJ2-1; TRBD1 might be the D (6 bases). V shed 4 bases and J shed 9 bases, with 10 bases lying between them. The CDR3 spans 12 residues. CDR1 is SGHTA, CDR2 FQGNSA, per germline. The CDR3 reads CASSSDSREQFF. The CDR3 DNA is TGTGCCAGCAGCTCGGACAGCCGTGAGCAGTTCTTC.

This clone was seen more than once but under ten times. CDR3 bases: TGCGCCAGCAGCCAAGTTACTTCGGGTGCCAAAAACATTCAGTACTTC. Translation: CASSQVTSGAKNIQYF. The chain couples TRBV4-3 to TRBJ2-4; no reliable D call. This CDR3 has 16 residues. The V gene lost 1 base and the J gene lost 1 base, with 11 bases spanning the gap. Germline CDR1 is LGHNA and CDR2 is YSLEER.

The genes are TRBV7-2 and TRBJ2-3; 7 bases fit TRBD2. The ends lost 6 bases at V and 2 bases at J; junction bases unmatched: 5. The germline V gene has CDR1 SGHTA and CDR2 FQGNSA. The CDR3 is made up of 14 amino acids. CDR3 in DNA: TGTGCCAGCAGAGCGGGGCCATACACAGATACGCAGTATTTT. Protein sequence: CASRAGPYTDTQYF. Looking up the rest from reference TRBV7-2 and TRBJ2-3 gives the full variable domain: GAGVSQSPSNKVTEKGKDVELRCDPISGHTALYWYRQSLGQGLEFLIYFQGNSAPDKSGLPSDRFSAERTGGSVSTLTIQRTQQEDSAVYLCASRAGPYTDTQYFGPGTRLTVL.